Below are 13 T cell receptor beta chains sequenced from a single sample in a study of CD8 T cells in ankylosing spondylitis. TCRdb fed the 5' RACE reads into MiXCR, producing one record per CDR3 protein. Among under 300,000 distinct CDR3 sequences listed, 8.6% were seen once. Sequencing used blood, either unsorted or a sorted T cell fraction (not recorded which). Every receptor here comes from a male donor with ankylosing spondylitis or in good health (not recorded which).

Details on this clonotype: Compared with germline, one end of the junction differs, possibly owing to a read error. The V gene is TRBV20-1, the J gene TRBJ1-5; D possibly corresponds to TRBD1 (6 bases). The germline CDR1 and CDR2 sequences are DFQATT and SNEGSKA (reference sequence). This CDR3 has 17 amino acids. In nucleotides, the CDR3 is TGCTGTGCTAGAGATCGTGCCCCAGGGGCCAGCAATCAGCCCCAGCATTTT. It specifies CCARDRAPGASNQPQHF.

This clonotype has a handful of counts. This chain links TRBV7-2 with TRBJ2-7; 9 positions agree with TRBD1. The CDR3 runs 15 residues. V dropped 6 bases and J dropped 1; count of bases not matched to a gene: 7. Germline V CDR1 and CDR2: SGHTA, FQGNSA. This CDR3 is CASRGDRDPSYEQYF. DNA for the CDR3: TGTGCCAGCAGGGGGGACAGGGACCCTTCCTACGAGCAGTACTTC. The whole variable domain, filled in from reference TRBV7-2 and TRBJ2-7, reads GAGVSQSPSNKVTEKGKDVELRCDPISGHTALYWYRQSLGQGLEFLIYFQGNSAPDKSGLPSDRFSAERTGGSVSTLTIQRTQQEDSAVYLCASRGDRDPSYEQYFGPGTRLTVT.

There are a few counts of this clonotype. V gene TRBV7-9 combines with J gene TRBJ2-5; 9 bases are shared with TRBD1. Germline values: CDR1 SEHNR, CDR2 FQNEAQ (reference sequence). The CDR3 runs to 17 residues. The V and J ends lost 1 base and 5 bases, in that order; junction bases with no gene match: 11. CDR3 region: CASSLVRRQGGVETQYF. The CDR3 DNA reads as TGTGCCAGCAGCTTAGTCCGAAGACAGGGGGGTGTGGAGACCCAGTACTTC.

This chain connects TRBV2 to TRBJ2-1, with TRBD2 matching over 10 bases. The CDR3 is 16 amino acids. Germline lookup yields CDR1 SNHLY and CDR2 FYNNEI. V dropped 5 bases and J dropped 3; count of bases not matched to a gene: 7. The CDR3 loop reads CASSWGLATYYNEQFF. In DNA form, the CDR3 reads TGTGCCAGCAGTTGGGGACTAGCGACTTACTACAATGAGCAGTTCTTC.

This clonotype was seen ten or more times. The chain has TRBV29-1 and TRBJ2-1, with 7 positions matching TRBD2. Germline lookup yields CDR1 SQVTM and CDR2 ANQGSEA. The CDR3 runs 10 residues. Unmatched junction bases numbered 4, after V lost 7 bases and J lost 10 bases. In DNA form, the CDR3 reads TGCAGCGCGGGCGGGAGCGAGCAGTTCTTC. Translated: CSAGGSEQFF.

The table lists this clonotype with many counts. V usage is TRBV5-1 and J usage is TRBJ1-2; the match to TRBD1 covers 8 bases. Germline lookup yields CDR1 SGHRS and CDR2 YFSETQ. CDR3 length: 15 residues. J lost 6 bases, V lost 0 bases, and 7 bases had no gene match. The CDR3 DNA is TGCGCCAGCAGCTTGGCCTCGGACAGGGTCAATGGCTACACCTTC. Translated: CASSLASDRVNGYTF.

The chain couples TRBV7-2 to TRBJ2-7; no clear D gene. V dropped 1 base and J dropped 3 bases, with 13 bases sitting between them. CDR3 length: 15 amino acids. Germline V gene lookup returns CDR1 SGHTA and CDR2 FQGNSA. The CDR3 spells CASSLEGTNGYEQYF. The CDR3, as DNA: TGTGCCAGCAGCTTAGAAGGCACCAACGGCTACGAGCAGTACTTC.

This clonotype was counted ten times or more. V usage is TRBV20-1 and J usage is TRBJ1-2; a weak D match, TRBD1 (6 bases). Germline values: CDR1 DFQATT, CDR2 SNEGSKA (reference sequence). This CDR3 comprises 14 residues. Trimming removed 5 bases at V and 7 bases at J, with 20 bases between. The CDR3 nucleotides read TGCAGTGCTCCGAGACAGGACGTTGGTAGTGGCTACACCTTC. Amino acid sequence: CSAPRQDVGSGYTF.

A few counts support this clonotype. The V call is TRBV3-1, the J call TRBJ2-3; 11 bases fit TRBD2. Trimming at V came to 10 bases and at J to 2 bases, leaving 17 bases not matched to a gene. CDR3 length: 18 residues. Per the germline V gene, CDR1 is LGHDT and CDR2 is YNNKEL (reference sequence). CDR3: CATSQHRLAGGPTDTQYF. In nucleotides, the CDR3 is TGTGCCACCTCCCAACACCGGCTAGCGGGGGGCCCCACAGATACGCAGTATTTT.

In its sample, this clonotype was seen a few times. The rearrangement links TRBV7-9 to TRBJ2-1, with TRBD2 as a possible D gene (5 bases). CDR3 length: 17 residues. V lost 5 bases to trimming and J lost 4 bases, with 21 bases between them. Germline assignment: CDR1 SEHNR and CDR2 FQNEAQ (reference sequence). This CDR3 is CASSQDLSRGLYNEQFF. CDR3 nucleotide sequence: TGTGCCAGCAGCCAAGATTTGAGCCGGGGTCTTTACAATGAGCAGTTCTTC.

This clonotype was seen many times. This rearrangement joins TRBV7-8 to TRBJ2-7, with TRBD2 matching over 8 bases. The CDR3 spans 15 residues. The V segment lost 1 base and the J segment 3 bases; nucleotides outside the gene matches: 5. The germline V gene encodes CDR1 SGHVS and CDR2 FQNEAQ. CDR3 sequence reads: CASSLVIAGNYEQYF. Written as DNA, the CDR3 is TGTGCCAGCAGCTTAGTTATAGCGGGAAACTACGAGCAGTACTTC.

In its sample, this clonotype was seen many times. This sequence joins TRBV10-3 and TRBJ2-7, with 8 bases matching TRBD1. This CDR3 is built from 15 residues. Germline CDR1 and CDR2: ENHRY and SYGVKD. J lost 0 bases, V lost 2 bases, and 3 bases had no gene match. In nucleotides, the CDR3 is TGTGCCATCAGTGAGAACAGGGGGAGCTCCTACGAGCAGTACTTC. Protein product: CAISENRGSSYEQYF.

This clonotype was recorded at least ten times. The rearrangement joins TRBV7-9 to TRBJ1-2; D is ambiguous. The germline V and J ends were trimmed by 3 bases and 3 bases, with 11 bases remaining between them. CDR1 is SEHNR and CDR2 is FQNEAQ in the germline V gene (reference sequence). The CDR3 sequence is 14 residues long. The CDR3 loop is CASSFSARYYGYTF. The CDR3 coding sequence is TGTGCCAGCAGCTTTTCTGCCAGGTACTATGGCTACACCTTC.